This TCR beta chain was identified during a study of cytomegalovirus exposure and HLA in healthy donors. PCR amplification relied on 60 Vbeta primers (plus 13 Jbeta primers). This table comes from immunoSEQ multiplex PCR, and its TCRdb copy is limited to in-frame clones, with some not included. The table shows over 150,000 clones, with about 77% occurring only once. Samples came from healthy bone marrow donors. There are 18 residues in the CDR3. CDR1 is PRHDT and CDR2 is FYEKMQ in the germline V gene (reference sequence). The V and J ends lost 0 bases and 0 bases respectively, with 17 bases between them.

The source material was PBMCs. This receptor was identified in a woman aged 45-65 years in good health and CMV-seronegative. The chain combines TRBV13 with TRBJ1-1, with a weak D call TRBD1 (5 bases). CDR3 in amino acids: CASSLGLITGVMNTEAFF. The DNA for the CDR3 is TGTGCCAGCAGCTTAGGCCTTATAACGGGGGTCATGAACACTGAAGCTTTCTTT. Complete variable domain (other parts from reference TRBV13 and TRBJ1-1): AAGVIQSPRHLIKEKRETATLKCYPIPRHDTVYWYQQGPGQDPQFLISFYEKMQSDKGSIPDRFSAQQFSDYHSELNMSSLELGDSALYFCASSLGLITGVMNTEAFFGQGTRLTVV.